This T cell receptor (beta chain) was profiled in a study of T cell responses to AZD1222 COVID-19 vaccine. Study at large: Doses given second, at about 4 or about 12 weeks, were pooled.

Study-wide results and caveats: Of the AZD1222 recipients, only five to seven were seropositive at baseline. Donors were mostly white British, more females; clonal diversity possibly underestimated. The reported proportion of spike-specific TCRs targeting unmutated variant regions was nearly half.

Regarding this clone: Its antigen is unknown.

This CDR3 has 15 residues. V gave up 2 bases and J gave up 6 bases, with 16 bases separating them. Germline V gene lookup returns CDR1 ENHRY and CDR2 SYGVKD. Profiling relied on immunoSEQ multiplex PCR, and the TCRdb table lists in-frame clones only, not all of them. The sample consists of about 130,000 clones, 93% of them appearing once. The source material was peripheral blood, sampled on day 0 of AZD1222 vaccination. This chain joins TRBV10-3 and TRBJ1-2; D perhaps matches TRBD1 (6 bases). This TCR was recovered from an adult in good health. CDR3 loop: CAISEVFRGDDGYTF. The CDR3 DNA follows: TGTGCCATCAGTGAGGTTTTCAGGGGAGACGATGGCTACACCTTC.